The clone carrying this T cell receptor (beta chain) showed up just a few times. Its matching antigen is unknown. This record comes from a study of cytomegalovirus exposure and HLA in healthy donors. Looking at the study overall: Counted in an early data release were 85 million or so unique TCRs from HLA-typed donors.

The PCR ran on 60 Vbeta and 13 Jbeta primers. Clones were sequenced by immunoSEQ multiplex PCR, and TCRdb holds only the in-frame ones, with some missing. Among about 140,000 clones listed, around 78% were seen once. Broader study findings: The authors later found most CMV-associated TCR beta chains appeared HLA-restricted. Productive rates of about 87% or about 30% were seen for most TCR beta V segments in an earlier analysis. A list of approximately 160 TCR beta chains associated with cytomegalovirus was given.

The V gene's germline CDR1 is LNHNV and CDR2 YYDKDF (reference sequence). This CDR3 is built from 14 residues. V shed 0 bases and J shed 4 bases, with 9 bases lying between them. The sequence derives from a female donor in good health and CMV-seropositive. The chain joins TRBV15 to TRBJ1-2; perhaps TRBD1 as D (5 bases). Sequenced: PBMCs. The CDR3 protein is CATSRDQGGYGYTF. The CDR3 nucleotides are TGTGCCACCAGCAGAGACCAGGGAGGCTATGGCTACACCTTC.